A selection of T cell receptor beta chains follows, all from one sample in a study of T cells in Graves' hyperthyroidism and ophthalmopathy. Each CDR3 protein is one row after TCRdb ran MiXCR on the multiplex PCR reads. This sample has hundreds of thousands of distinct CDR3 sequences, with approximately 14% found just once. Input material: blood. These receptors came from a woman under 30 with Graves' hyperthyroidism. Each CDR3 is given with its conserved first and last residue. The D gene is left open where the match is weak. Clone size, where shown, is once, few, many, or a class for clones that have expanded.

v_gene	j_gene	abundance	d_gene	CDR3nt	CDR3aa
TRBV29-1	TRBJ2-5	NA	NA	TGCAGCGTTTATAAGGTTTCGGGAGAGACCCAGTACTTC	CSVYKVSGETQYF
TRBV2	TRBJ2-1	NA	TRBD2	TGTGCCAGCAGTAGGTACGGGACTAACTACAATGAGCAGTTCTTC	CASSRYGTNYNEQFF
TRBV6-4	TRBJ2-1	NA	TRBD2	TGTGCCAGCAGTGACCCGGGACTAGCGGCGGGGGAGCAGTTCTTC	CASSDPGLAAGEQFF
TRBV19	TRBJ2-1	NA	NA	TGTGCCAGTAGTATAGTTTCAGTAGACAATGAGCAGTTCTTC	CASSIVSVDNEQFF
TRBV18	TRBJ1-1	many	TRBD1	TGTGCCAGCTCTCGCAACGCACAGGGACAGACGAACACTGAAGCTTTCTTT	CASSRNAQGQTNTEAFF
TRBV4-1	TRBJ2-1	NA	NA	TGCGCCAGCAGCCCCCTACACCGGGGACGCCGAAATGAGCAGTTCTTC	CASSPLHRGRRNEQFF
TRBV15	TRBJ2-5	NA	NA	TGTGCCACCAGCAGTGGGGCCTTGGAGACCCACTACTTC	CATSSGALETHYF
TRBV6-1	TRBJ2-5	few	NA	TGTGCCAGCAGTCCGGGCTGGGGAACTGAAGAGACCCAGTACTTC	CASSPGWGTEETQYF
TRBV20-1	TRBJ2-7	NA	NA	TGCAGTGCTAGCGTTGGGAGGGGGGGCCTTAGGTACGAGCAGTACTTC	CSASVGRGGLRYEQYF
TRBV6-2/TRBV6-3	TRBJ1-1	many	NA	TGTGCCAGCAGTTACCGGCGGCGGAACACTGAAGCTTTCTTT	CASSYRRRNTEAFF
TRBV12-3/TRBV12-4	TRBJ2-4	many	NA	TGTGCCAGCAGTTTGGCTAGCGTCGGCATTCAGTACTTC	CASSLASVGIQYF
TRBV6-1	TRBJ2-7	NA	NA	TGTGCCAGCACCTTTGGCCGGCAGGGCCTGGGCGAGCAGTACTTC	CASTFGRQGLGEQYF
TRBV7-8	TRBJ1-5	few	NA	TGTGCCAGCAGCTTAGGTGCCGCCAATCAGCCCCAGCATTTT	CASSLGAANQPQHF
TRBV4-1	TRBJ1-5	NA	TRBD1	TGCGCCAGCAGCTCAAGACCGGGACAGGGGGATCAGCCCCAGCATTTT	CASSSRPGQGDQPQHF
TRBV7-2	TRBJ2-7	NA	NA	TGTGCCAGCAGCTTAGTGGGGCAGGGCCTTTCCTACGAGCAGTACTTC	CASSLVGQGLSYEQYF
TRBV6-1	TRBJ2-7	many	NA	TGTGCCAGCCTGTCCCTGGGGTCCTACGAGCAGTACTTC	CASLSLGSYEQYF
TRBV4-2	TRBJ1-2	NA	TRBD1	TGTGCCAGCAGCCAACCCGGGACAGGGGTACGCGGCTACACCTTC	CASSQPGTGVRGYTF
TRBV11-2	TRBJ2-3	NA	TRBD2	TGTGCCAGCATCCTTAGCGGGAGGGGCGGCACAGATACGCAGTATTTT	CASILSGRGGTDTQYF
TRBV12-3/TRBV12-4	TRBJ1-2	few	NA	TGTGCCAGCAGTAGTAGGGGGAGGAACTATGGCTACACCTTC	CASSSRGRNYGYTF
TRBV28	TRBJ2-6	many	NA	TGTGCCAGCAGTTTACGGGGTGGGGCCAACGTCCTGACTTTC	CASSLRGGANVLTF
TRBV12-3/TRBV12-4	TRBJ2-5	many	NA	TGTGCCAGCAGTCCCGATAGGGAACTCGGGGAGACCCAGTACTTC	CASSPDRELGETQYF
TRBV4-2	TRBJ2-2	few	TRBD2	TGTGCCAGCAGCCAAGAAGGGGAGGGTGGCTCGGGATGGAACGGGGAGCTGTTTTTT	CASSQEGEGGSGWNGELFF
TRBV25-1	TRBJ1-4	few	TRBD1	TGTGCCAGCAGACCCTTAGGGGGGACAGTAGACCTCCTAGACAATGAAAAACTGTTTTTT	CASRPLGGTVDLLDNEKLFF
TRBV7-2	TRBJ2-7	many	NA	TGTGCCAGCAGCTTATTACGCACGACCTACGAGCAGTACTTC	CASSLLRTTYEQYF
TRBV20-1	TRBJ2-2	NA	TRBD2	TGCAGTGCTAGCTTCGGACTAGCGGGGGACACCGGGGAGCTGTTTTTT	CSASFGLAGDTGELFF
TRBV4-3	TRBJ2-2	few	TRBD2	TGCGCCAGCAGCCAAGATAATCCTAGCGGGGGGACCGGGGAGCTGTTTTTT	CASSQDNPSGGTGELFF
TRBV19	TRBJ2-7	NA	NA	TGTGCCAGTAGTATAAAGGAGGGACGCTACGAGCAGTACTTC	CASSIKEGRYEQYF
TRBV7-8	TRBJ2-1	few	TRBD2	TGTGCCAGCAGCTTAGTGCCAAGCGGGGTGGACAATGAGCAGTTCTTC	CASSLVPSGVDNEQFF
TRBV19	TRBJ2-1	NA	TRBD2	TGTGCCAGTAGTATCATAGCGGGAGGGGGGCCCCGCAATGATGAGCAGTTCTTC	CASSIIAGGGPRNDEQFF
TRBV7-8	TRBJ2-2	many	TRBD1	TGTGCCAGCAGCGTGAGACAGGGGATAGGCACCGGGGAGCTGTTTTTT	CASSVRQGIGTGELFF
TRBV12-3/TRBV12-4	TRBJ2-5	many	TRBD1	TGTGCCAGCAGTCCTCTGGGACAGGGCGTTGAGACCCAGTACTTC	CASSPLGQGVETQYF
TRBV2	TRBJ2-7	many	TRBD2	TGTGCCAGCAGTGAATCCCGGACTAGCGGCTCCTACGAGCAGTACTTC	CASSESRTSGSYEQYF
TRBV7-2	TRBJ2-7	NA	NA	TGTGCCAGCAGCTTAGTAGGGTCTACCTACGAGCAGTACTTC	CASSLVGSTYEQYF
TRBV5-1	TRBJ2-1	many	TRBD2	TGCGCCAGCAGCGCACGATTCGGGACTAGTCGACACAATGAGCAGTTCTTC	CASSARFGTSRHNEQFF
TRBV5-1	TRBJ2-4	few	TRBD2	TGCGCCAGCAGCTTGGAGACTAGCGTCGGGAGGCCACCTAGCAAAAACATTCAGTACTTC	CASSLETSVGRPPSKNIQYF
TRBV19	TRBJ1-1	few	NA	TGTGCCAGTAGTATAGAATCAGGTCCGTCTGAAGCTTTCTTT	CASSIESGPSEAFF